One and the same sample provided the 30 T cell receptor beta chains below, sequenced in a study of post-analysis software for immune sequencing data. General study points: The study found TRBV5-6, TRBV5-1 and TRBV20-1 among four to six TRBV segments more frequent in patients than controls.

The antigens of these receptors remain unknown. Included in the TCR beta cDNA libraries were unique molecular identifiers. In TCRdb, the PCR reads were re-called with MiXCR into one record per CDR3 protein. Among hundreds of thousands of distinct CDR3 sequences listed, around 53% were seen once. What was sequenced was blood. The receptor source for this set is a girl under 18 with multiple sclerosis.

As concerns this clonotype: With a much larger clone just one base away, this may be a read error. V is TRBV20-1 and J is TRBJ2-5, with 10 nucleotides matching TRBD2. The closer fit of TRBJ2-7 to the DNA end suggests the J call may be wrong. The CDR3 consists of 13 residues. Germline V gives CDR1 DFQATT, CDR2 SNEGSKA (reference sequence). The CDR3 region is CSARLAGVDEQYF. DNA for the CDR3: TGCAGTGCTAGACTAGCGGGAGTGGACGAGCAGTACTTC.

This clonotype turned up a few times. The rearrangement links TRBV20-1 to TRBJ2-3; 10 positions match TRBD1. The CDR3 totals 15 residues. Losses at the gene ends were 8 bases for V and 5 bases for J; bases not matched to a gene: 13. Germline V gene lookup returns CDR1 DFQATT and CDR2 SNEGSKA (reference sequence). DNA for the CDR3: TGCAGTCCTCTTGACCGGGACAGGGGATTAGATACGCAGTATTTT. This gives the protein CSPLDRDRGLDTQYF.

V usage is TRBV12-3 or TRBV12-4 and J usage is TRBJ1-4; 12 bases fit TRBD1. V trimming: 8 bases; J trimming: 7 bases; junction bases outside the gene matches: 5. CDR3 length: 14 residues. The CDR3 nucleotides read TGTGCCAGCGGGACAGGGGGCGCCGGTGAAAAACTGTTTTTT. This translates into CASGTGGAGEKLFF.

Only a few counts were recorded for this clonotype. A junction end diverges from the germline sequence, so it may reflect a read error. The gene calls are TRBV7-6 and TRBJ2-3; TRBD2 is a possible D gene (6 bases). Germline-derived CDR1 and CDR2 are SGHVS and FNYEAQ. This CDR3 is built from 12 residues. The CDR3: CASSFWRDKQYF. CDR3 coding DNA: TGTGCCAGCAGCTTCTGGCGGGATAAGCAGTATTTT.

This clonotype has a handful of counts. This chain uses TRBV4-1 with TRBJ2-3; 9 nucleotides match TRBD1. CDR3 length: 18 amino acids. Per germline, CDR1 MGHRA and CDR2 YSYEKL. Trimming cost V 0 bases and J 0 bases; bases outside gene matches: 7. This chain's CDR3 is CASSQDRDRVKSTDTQYF. In DNA form, the CDR3 reads TGCGCCAGCAGCCAAGATCGGGACAGGGTAAAGAGCACAGATACGCAGTATTTT.

This clonotype has a single count. The V gene is TRBV20-1, the J gene TRBJ2-2, with 7 bases aligning to TRBD2. The length of the CDR3 is 16 residues. CDR1 and CDR2 (germline): DFQATT, SNEGSKA (reference sequence). J lost 4 bases, V lost 0 bases, and 8 bases had no gene match. CDR3 in amino acids: CSARDRTRESTGELFF. The CDR3 DNA is TGCAGTGCTAGAGATAGGACTAGAGAGAGCACCGGGGAGCTGTTTTTT.

V usage is TRBV7-3 and J usage is TRBJ2-1; 9 bases are a match to TRBD1. Germline V gives CDR1 SGHTA, CDR2 FQGTGA. The CDR3 spans 15 residues. V was pared by 4 bases and J by 7 bases, with 8 bases of the junction left unmatched. The CDR3 sequence is CASSSTGGAWNEQFF. The CDR3 DNA is TGTGCCAGCAGCTCAACAGGGGGCGCCTGGAATGAGCAGTTCTTC.

This clonotype was seen more than once but under ten times. The rearrangement uses TRBV7-3 and TRBJ2-1; 10 nucleotides align to TRBD2. The CDR3 consists of 15 residues. Germline assignment: CDR1 SGHTA and CDR2 FQGTGA. V dropped 1 base and J dropped 6; count of bases not matched to a gene: 3. In DNA, the CDR3 is TGTGCCAGCAGCTTAATGGCTAGCGGGAGCAATGAGCAGTTCTTC. As protein: CASSLMASGSNEQFF.

The J gene is TRBJ1-2, the V gene TRBV5-6; the match to TRBD1 covers 10 bases. Trimming took 6 bases from V and 2 from J; bases not matched to a gene: 7. Per the germline V gene, CDR1 is SGHDT and CDR2 is YYEEEE. CDR3 length: 15 amino acids. The CDR3 loop is CASTTKTGGNYGYTF. The CDR3 coding sequence is TGTGCCAGCACCACCAAGACAGGGGGCAACTATGGCTACACCTTC.

This chain uses TRBV6-5 with TRBJ1-2; D possibly corresponds to TRBD1 (5 bases). CDR3 length: 12 residues. Germline CDR1 is MNHEY and CDR2 is SVGAGI. The V gene lost 0 bases and the J gene lost 11 bases, with 10 bases spanning the gap. CDR3 residues: CASSYSWGVYTF. In nucleotides, the CDR3 is TGTGCCAGCAGTTACTCATGGGGGGTTTACACCTTC.

CDR3 amino acids: CASYLGDAGNEQFF. DNA of the CDR3: TGCGCCAGCTACCTGGGGGACGCAGGCAATGAGCAGTTCTTC. The rearrangement joins TRBV5-1 to TRBJ2-1, with D perhaps matching TRBD1 or TRBD2 (5 bases each). V gave up 7 bases and J gave up 6 bases, with 17 bases separating them. The CDR3 loop spans 14 amino acids. Germline V gene data show CDR1 as SGHRS and CDR2 as YFSETQ.

V usage is TRBV6-6 and J usage is TRBJ2-3; 12 nucleotides line up with TRBD2. The CDR3 totals 16 residues. Trimming removed 2 bases from V and 3 bases from J; junction bases left unmatched: 3. The germline V gene has CDR1 MNHNY and CDR2 SVGAGI (reference sequence). The CDR3 region has the DNA TGTGCCAGCAGTTACGCCGGGACTAGCGGGACAGATACGCAGTATTTT. This translates into CASSYAGTSGTDTQYF.

This clonotype was detected once. An end of the junction differs from the germline gene, which may be a read error. The CDR3 sequence: CASSEFLAASSYNEQFF. In DNA, the CDR3 is TGTGCTAGCAGCGAATTCCTAGCGGCCAGCTCCTACAATGAGCAGTTCTTC. The chain employs TRBV7-7 and TRBJ2-1, with TRBD2 matching over 7 bases. Germline V gene sequence: CDR1 SSHAT, CDR2 FNYEAQ (reference sequence). This CDR3 is 17 amino acids long.

This chain uses TRBV7-9 with TRBJ1-2, with unresolved D. CDR1 is SEHNR, CDR2 FQNEAQ, per germline (reference sequence). Trimming took 5 bases from V and 8 from J, leaving 21 bases between them. The CDR3 covers 15 residues. The CDR3 is CASSPYGPWSEGYTF. The CDR3 coding sequence is TGTGCCAGCAGCCCCTACGGACCTTGGTCTGAAGGCTACACCTTC.

This clonotype showed up many times. The chain is built from TRBV29-1 and TRBJ2-5; D not certain. The CDR3 is 12 amino acids. Between the trimmed V and J ends, which lost 2 bases and 1 base, there was a span of 5 bases. Germline V CDR1 and CDR2: SQVTM, ANQGSEA. The CDR3 DNA follows: TGCAGCGTTGAATATCTCCAAGAGACCCAGTACTTC. This sequence encodes CSVEYLQETQYF.

The chain links TRBV7-2 to TRBJ2-3; tentatively, D is TRBD2 (6 bases). The germline gives CDR1 SGHTA, CDR2 FQGNSA. This CDR3 has 15 residues. V lost 1 base and J 1 base, leaving 9 bases between the germline ends. This CDR3 is CASSLDGSRTDTQYF. CDR3 nucleotides: TGTGCCAGCAGCTTAGACGGGAGCCGCACAGATACGCAGTATTTT.

J is TRBJ1-5 and V is TRBV20-1, with TRBD1 matching 7 bases. Germline-derived CDR1 and CDR2 are DFQATT and SNEGSKA (reference sequence). This CDR3 comprises 14 residues. J lost 3 bases, V lost 6 bases, and 8 bases had no gene match. The chain's CDR3 is CSARGTDFNQPQHF. CDR3 nucleotides: TGCAGTGCCCGCGGGACAGACTTCAATCAGCCCCAGCATTTT.

In the case of this clonotype: Germline and junction disagree at one end, which may indicate a read error. The chain employs TRBV7-7 and TRBJ2-7, with 8 bases aligning to TRBD2. In germline, CDR1 is SSHAT, CDR2 FNYEAQ (reference sequence). The CDR3 runs 15 residues. CDR3 bases: TGTGCTAGCAGCTTTGTCGGGAGGGTAGCCTACGAGCAGTACTTC. It is translated as CASSFVGRVAYEQYF.

This clonotype was counted only a few times. The gene calls are TRBV29-1 and TRBJ2-1; D call uncertain. The CDR3 spans 14 residues. The V and J ends lost 1 base and 2 bases respectively, with 9 bases between them. Germline lookup yields CDR1 SQVTM and CDR2 ANQGSEA. CDR3 sequence (DNA): TGCAGCGTTGAAGGGGTACTCGCCTACAATGAGCAGTTCTTC. This codes for CSVEGVLAYNEQFF.

Regarding this clonotype: A read error is likely, as this CDR3 ends without the conserved phenylalanine or tryptophan. No DNA is shown, since the ends of the CDR3 on it are uncertain; the CDR3 is the one TCRdb lists. This sequence joins TRBV5-6 and TRBJ2-7; the DNA was not used to check the table's D call, TRBD1. With termini counted, the CDR3 has 15 amino acids. Looked up from germline, CDR1 is SGHDT and CDR2 is YYEEEE. Here the CDR3 reads CASSYGLAGGRKRYS.

The rearrangement joins TRBV4-1 to TRBJ2-7; TRBD2 aligns across 10 bases. CDR3 size: 15 residues. Germline lookup yields CDR1 MGHRA and CDR2 YSYEKL. Trimming took 1 base from V and 5 from J; bases not matched to a gene: 5. Written as DNA, the CDR3 is TGCGCCAGCAGCCAAGGTGGGACTAGCGCGAACGAGCAGTACTTC. Residues: CASSQGGTSANEQYF.

This clonotype has more than one count but fewer than ten. The V gene is TRBV6-5, the J gene TRBJ1-2, with TRBD1 matching over 9 bases. The CDR3 is 15 amino acids. Germline lookup yields CDR1 MNHEY and CDR2 SVGAGI. V was pared by 6 bases and J by 3 bases, with 8 bases of the junction left unmatched. The DNA for the CDR3 is TGTGCCAGCAGACCGGGGGGACAGGGCGACTATGGCTACACCTTC. This gives the protein CASRPGGQGDYGYTF.

The chain combines TRBV20-1 with TRBJ2-1; D may match TRBD1 or TRBD2 (5 bases each). In germline, CDR1 is DFQATT, CDR2 SNEGSKA (reference sequence). V was shortened by 6 bases and J by 0 bases, with 15 bases between the two germline ends. The CDR3 is made up of 15 amino acids. The CDR3 is CSAFPWGSSYNEQFF. CDR3 nucleotides: TGCAGTGCCTTTCCGTGGGGGAGCTCCTACAATGAGCAGTTCTTC.

This chain uses TRBV12-3 or TRBV12-4 with TRBJ1-2; maybe TRBD1 (6 bases). V was pared by 7 bases and J by 5 bases, with 23 bases between. The length of the CDR3 is 16 residues. This CDR3 reads CASKGGREPHAYGYTF. The CDR3 DNA reads TGTGCCAGCAAGGGGGGGAGGGAACCCCACGCGTATGGCTACACCTTC.

The genes are TRBV20-1 and TRBJ2-7, with 7 positions matching TRBD1. The DNA end is more similar to TRBJ2-4, so the J call may be wrong. Germline V gene sequence: CDR1 DFQATT, CDR2 SNEGSKA (reference sequence). This CDR3 is built from 14 residues. The CDR3 DNA reads as TGCAGTGCTAGAGAAGGACAGGCGAGGGACATTCAGTACTTC. Its protein is CSAREGQARDIQYF.

With regard to this clonotype: At one of its ends the junction is not consistent with the germline gene, which may arise from a read error. The genes are TRBV20-1 and TRBJ2-1; D is undetermined. This CDR3 comprises 15 residues. Germline V lookup: CDR1 DFQATT, CDR2 SNEGSKA (reference sequence). The CDR3 DNA sequence: TGCAGTGCTAGACCTTCCAGGTTAACCTACAATGAGCAGGTCTTC. This sequence encodes CSARPSRLTYNEQVF.

The chain's CDR3 is CSVPNREETQYF. CDR3 coding DNA: TGCAGCGTGCCGAACAGGGAAGAGACCCAGTACTTC. This rearrangement joins TRBV29-1 to TRBJ2-5; D perhaps matches TRBD1 (6 bases). V lost 6 bases and J lost 3, with 11 bases in between. Germline V gives CDR1 SQVTM, CDR2 ANQGSEA. CDR3 length: 12 amino acids.

In its sample, this clonotype was seen a few times. The genes are TRBV20-1 and TRBJ2-5; D gene ambiguous. With 7 bases removed from V and 2 bases from J, the gap between germline ends came to 11 bases. This CDR3 spans 12 amino acids. The V gene's germline CDR1 is DFQATT and CDR2 SNEGSKA (reference sequence). This CDR3 is CSVARTQETQYF. The DNA of the CDR3 is TGCAGTGTCGCCAGGACGCAAGAGACCCAGTACTTC.

V and J are TRBV20-1 and TRBJ1-5; the D gene is possibly TRBD1 (5 bases). CDR3 size: 13 residues. Germline CDR1 is DFQATT and CDR2 is SNEGSKA (reference sequence). Trimming shortened V by 7 bases and J by 3 bases, and 13 bases separated the two germline ends. In DNA, the CDR3 is TGCAGTGTCGGGGGAGGGGCCAATCAGCCCCAGCATTTT. The encoded protein is CSVGGGANQPQHF.

The J gene is TRBJ1-2, the V gene TRBV12-3 or TRBV12-4; D call uncertain. The germline V and J ends were trimmed by 8 bases and 2 bases, with 15 bases remaining between them. This CDR3 region has 14 residues. CDR3 residues: CASLRRTENYGYTF. CDR3 DNA sequence: TGTGCCAGCCTAAGACGAACAGAAAACTATGGCTACACCTTC.